This TCR beta chain was sequenced in a study of blood T cells in healthy people across ages. The study's findings and limits: Age advanced and TCR beta diversity per million T cells fell, roughly linearly.

Alongside a J-beta primer mix, a sample-barcoded 5' primer served in a second PCR lasting about 6 to 11 cycles. Each CDR3 protein is one row after TCRdb ran MiXCR on the 5' RACE reads. The sample holds about 970,000 distinct CDR3 sequences, just over 50% seen once. A remark on this clonotype: Antigen unknown.

This clonotype originated in a woman aged 60-75 years in good health. The specimen sequenced was blood.

The CDR3 nucleotides read TGCAGTCCAAGCGGACACACAGATACGCAGTATTTT. This translates into CSPSGHTDTQYF. This sequence joins TRBV20-1 and TRBJ2-3, with D tentatively TRBD1 or TRBD2 (5 bases each). Per germline, CDR1 DFQATT and CDR2 SNEGSKA (reference sequence). V was pared by 8 bases and J by 2 bases, with 11 bases between. The CDR3 extends over 12 amino acids.